The 4 T cell receptor beta chains below were found in one sample sequenced in a study of blood T cell repertoires in COVID-19. TCRdb keeps only in-frame clones here, not all; method: immunoSEQ multiplex PCR. The sample carries 63,000 or so clones, 80% to 90% recorded once. The sequenced material came from peripheral blood. These receptors originate from a human donor in a cohort sampled during active COVID-19.

The chain employs TRBV6-5 and TRBJ1-1; 9 nucleotides match TRBD1. Trimming at V came to 6 bases and at J to 7 bases, leaving 9 bases not matched to a gene. The CDR3 runs 14 residues. Germline V gene lookup returns CDR1 MNHEY and CDR2 SVGAGI. The CDR3 DNA reads TGTGCCAGCAGCCTATACAGGGGGCGAGGTGAAGCTTTCTTT. Residues: CASSLYRGRGEAFF.

A few counts support this clone. The rearrangement joins TRBV3-1 (or the pseudogene TRBV3-2) to TRBJ1-2; possible D gene TRBD1, 6 bases. Germline loops: CDR1 LGHDT, CDR2 YNNKEL (reference sequence). The CDR3 is 11 residues long. V gave up 4 bases and J gave up 8 bases, with 8 bases separating them. CDR3 residues: CASSLGTGYTF. Written as DNA, the CDR3 is TGTGCCAGCAGCCTCGGGACAGGCTACACCTTC.

The V and J genes are TRBV19 and TRBJ2-4; TRBD1 is a possible D gene (6 bases). This CDR3 contains 14 residues. The germline gives CDR1 LNHDA, CDR2 SQIVND (reference sequence). Trimming took off 9 bases at V and 4 bases at J, with 16 bases between the two ends. CDR3 region: CASSMTGPKNIQYF. The CDR3 DNA follows: TGTGCCAGCTCTATGACAGGCCCTAAAAACATTCAGTACTTC.

This sequence joins TRBV19 and TRBJ2-2; TRBD2 matches 12 bases. The germline V gene encodes CDR1 LNHDA and CDR2 SQIVND (reference sequence). Unmatched junction bases numbered 10, after V lost 5 bases and J lost 3 bases. The CDR3 runs to 18 residues. The CDR3 spells CASSEMTSGRVYTGELFF. The CDR3 DNA reads as TGTGCCAGTAGTGAAATGACTAGCGGGAGAGTTTACACCGGGGAGCTGTTTTTT.